This TCR beta chain is drawn from a study of CD8 T cell repertoires and HIV-1 epitope variants (dated by TCRdb to about 2020). A note on the overall study: In separate culture wells, T cells were stimulated with each of twenty-five peptides that represented autologous and known Gag and Nef epitope variants. Using the EasySep Human T Cell Enrichment Kit, T cells were enriched and then co-cultured with an equal number of autologous T cell-negative cells acting as antigen-presenting cells. Cultures were maintained for 10 days in IMDM with gentamicin, and half-media changes adding IL-2, IL-7 and IL-15 were performed on days 3 and 7. Tested epitopes included three Gag epitope families and Nef HW9 and YT9. Control conditions included a CMV, EBV and flu peptide pool, the Ebola AY9 epitope as negative control, and a no-peptide well. A 1M T cell aliquot was kept as an uncultured baseline condition, separate from the 80 or so T cell cultures. A total of 83 T cell cultures were run, with each culture condition done in triplicate except for one peptide, which was done in duplicate.

This clone was seen just once. Which antigen it targets is not known. Per-base qualities were not stored, and no clone one base away is much larger. Overall study results and their limits: Roughly 5 clonotypes recognized the Nef KF9 family and one clonotype recognized the HW9 family, while no responses were seen to the TAALDMSHF plasma variant. Roughly 10 antigen-specific TCR beta clonotypes were identified, of which six appeared to be cross-reactive for autologous or known escape epitope variants. The assay could identify only TCR beta chains and pointed to proliferation in response to antigen, not to T cell function or cytokine profile.

CDR1 GTSNPN and CDR2 SVGIG are derived from the germline V gene (reference sequence). The CDR3, from cysteine to phenylalanine, totals 14 residues. The DNA shown is the 42-base CDR3, in frame from base 1. The EasySep Human CD8+ T Cell Enrichment Kit was used on day 10 to isolate CD8+ T cells from every culture. Sequencing of TCR beta CDR3 regions was performed at survey depth on the immunoSEQ platform. The QIAamp DNA micro kit was used to extract genomic DNA from every cultured and uncultured CD8+ T cell population. As for the authors' bioinformatics: Samples with under 5,000 productive reads were excluded, and this exclusion removed about 6% of the roughly 75 HIV peptide-stimulated cultures. A MANAFEST web app trimmed sequences to CDR3 and removed nonproductive sequences, CDR3s under 5 amino acids, and those not starting C or ending F/W. Clonotypes were classified as antigen-specific only if expansion was observed in at least 2 of 3 replicates versus the no-peptide control at FDR 0.01, only within one epitope family. A frequency at least fivefold higher than in wells stimulated with peptides from other epitope families was additionally required for specific clonotypes. The table was pulled from immuneACCESS by TCRdb, which kept in-frame rearrangements only. Such tables lose some clones; where checked, under half of the loss comes from unresolved V genes, and the rest has no known cause. V and J calls and clone size follow that table, whereas D and trimming were derived from the DNA. The sample table records some 6,000 clones; 55% to 75% of these occur just once. More than 45% of the sample goes to the ten largest clones.

Sequencing was done on a sample of cultured CD8+ T cells derived from PBMCs. The receptor comes from a male donor with HIV. This receptor chain uses TRBV30 and TRBJ1-6, with the D gene not clear enough to name. The CDR3 here reads CALEEKGSFSPLHF. The DNA sequence follows: TGTGCGCTGGAAGAGAAGGGTAGTTTTTCACCCCTCCACTTT.